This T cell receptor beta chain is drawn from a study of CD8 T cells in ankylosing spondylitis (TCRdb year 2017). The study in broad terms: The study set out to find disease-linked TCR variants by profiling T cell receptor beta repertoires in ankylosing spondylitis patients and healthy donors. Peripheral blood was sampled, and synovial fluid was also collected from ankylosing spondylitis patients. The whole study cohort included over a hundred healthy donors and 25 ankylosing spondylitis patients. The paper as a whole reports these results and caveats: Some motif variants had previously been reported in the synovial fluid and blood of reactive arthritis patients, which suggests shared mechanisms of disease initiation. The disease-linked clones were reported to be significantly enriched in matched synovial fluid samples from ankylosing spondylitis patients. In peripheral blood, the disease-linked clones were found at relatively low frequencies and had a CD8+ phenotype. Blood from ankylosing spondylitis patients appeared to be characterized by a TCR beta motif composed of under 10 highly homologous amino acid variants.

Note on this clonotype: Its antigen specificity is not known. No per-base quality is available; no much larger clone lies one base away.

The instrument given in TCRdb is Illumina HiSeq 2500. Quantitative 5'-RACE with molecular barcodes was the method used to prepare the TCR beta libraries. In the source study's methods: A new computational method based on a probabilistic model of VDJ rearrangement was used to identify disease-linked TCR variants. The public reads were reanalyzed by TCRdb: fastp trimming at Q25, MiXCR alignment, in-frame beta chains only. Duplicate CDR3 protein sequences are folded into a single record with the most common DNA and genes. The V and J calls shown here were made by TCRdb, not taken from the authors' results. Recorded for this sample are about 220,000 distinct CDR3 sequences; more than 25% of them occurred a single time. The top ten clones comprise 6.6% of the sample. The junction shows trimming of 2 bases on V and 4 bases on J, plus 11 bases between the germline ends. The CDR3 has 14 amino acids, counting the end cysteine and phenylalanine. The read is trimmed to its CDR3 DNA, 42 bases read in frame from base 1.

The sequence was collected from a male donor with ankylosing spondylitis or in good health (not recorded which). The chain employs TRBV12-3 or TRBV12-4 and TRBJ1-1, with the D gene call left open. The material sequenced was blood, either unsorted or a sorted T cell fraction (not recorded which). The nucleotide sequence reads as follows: TGTGCCAGCAGTTTATATCCCGGAAGCACTGAAGCTTTCTTT. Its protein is CASSLYPGSTEAFF.